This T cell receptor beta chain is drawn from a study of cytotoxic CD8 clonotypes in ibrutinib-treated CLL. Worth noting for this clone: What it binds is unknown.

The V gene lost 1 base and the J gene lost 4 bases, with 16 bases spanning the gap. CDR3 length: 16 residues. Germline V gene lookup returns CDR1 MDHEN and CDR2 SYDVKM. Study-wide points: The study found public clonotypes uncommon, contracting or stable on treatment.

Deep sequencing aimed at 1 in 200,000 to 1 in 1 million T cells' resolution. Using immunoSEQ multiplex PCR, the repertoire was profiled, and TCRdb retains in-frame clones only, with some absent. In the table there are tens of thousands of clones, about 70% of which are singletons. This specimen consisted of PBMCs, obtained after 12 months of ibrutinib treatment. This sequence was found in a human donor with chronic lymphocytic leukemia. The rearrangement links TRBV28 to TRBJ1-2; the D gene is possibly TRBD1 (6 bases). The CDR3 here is CASSLSPQGLSYGYTF. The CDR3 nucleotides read TGTGCCAGCAGTTTATCTCCCCAGGGGCTCTCCTATGGCTACACCTTC.